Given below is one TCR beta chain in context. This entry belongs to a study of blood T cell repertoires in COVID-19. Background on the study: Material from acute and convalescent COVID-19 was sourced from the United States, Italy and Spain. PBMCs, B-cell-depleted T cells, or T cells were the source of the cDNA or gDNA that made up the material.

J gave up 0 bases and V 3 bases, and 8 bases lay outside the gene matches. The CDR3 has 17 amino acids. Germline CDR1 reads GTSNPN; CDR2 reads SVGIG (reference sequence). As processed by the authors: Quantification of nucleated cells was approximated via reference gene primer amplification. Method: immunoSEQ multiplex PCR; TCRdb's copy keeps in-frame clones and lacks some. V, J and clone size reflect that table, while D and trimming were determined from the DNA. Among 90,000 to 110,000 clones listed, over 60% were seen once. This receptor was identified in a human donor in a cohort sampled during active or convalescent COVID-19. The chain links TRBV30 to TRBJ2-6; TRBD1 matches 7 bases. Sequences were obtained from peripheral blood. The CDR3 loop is CAWREKGASSGANVLTF. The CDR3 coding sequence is TGTGCCTGGAGAGAGAAGGGGGCGAGCTCTGGGGCCAACGTCCTGACTTTC. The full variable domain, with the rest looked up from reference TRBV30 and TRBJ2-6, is SQTIHQWPATLVQPVGSPLSLECTVEGTSNPNLYWYRQAAGRGLQLLFYSVGIGQISSEVPQNLSASRPQDRQFILSSKKLLLSDSGFYLCAWREKGASSGANVLTFGAGSRLTVL.